This T cell receptor beta chain originates from a study of OX40 agonist ivuxolimab in advanced cancers. Study-wide context: Earlier anti-PD-1, anti-PD-L1 or anti-CTLA-4 therapy was permitted; around 40% had received some. Study-wide results and limits: The study found that CD8+ T cells averaged more expanded clones than CD4+.

Here immunoSEQ multiplex PCR was the method, and the copy in TCRdb shows in-frame clones only, minus some. The table lists under 70,000 clones, roughly 86% of them singletons. As concerns this clone: Its specificity is not known.

The CDR3 runs to 13 residues. The germline gives CDR1 MNHNS, CDR2 SASEGT. V lost 10 bases and J lost 12, with 22 bases in between. This sample comprised CD4+ or CD8+ T cells sorted from blood, obtained in a trial of the OX40 agonist ivuxolimab. This sequence originates from an adult with an advanced solid tumor such as melanoma, head and neck, liver or kidney cancer. V and J are TRBV6-1 and TRBJ1-5; D is perhaps TRBD1 (6 bases). CDR3 nucleotide sequence: TGTGCCACCAGGACAGTCGGAATCAGTCTCCAGCATTTT. Its protein is CATRTVGISLQHF.